A single T cell receptor beta chain is shown here with its context. What it recognizes is unknown. This CDR3 comprises 16 residues. V lost 0 bases, J lost 4 bases, and 2 bases stayed unmatched. Germline lookup yields CDR1 MNHNY and CDR2 SVGAGI (reference sequence). The source of the sample is a study of blood T cells in healthy people across ages. Study background: Template switching recovered approximately one barcoded beta molecule for every two T cells.

A second PCR, run for roughly 7 to 12 cycles, used a sample-barcoded 5' primer plus a J-beta primer mix. MiXCR, applied by TCRdb to the 5' RACE reads, yields one record per CDR3 protein. The data show about 810,000 distinct CDR3 sequences, with roughly 34% seen just once and 10% to 15% held by the top ten. Broader study findings: Higher diversity and more naive CD4+ cells were features of long-lived donors, compared to aged donors.

Peripheral blood samples of roughly 9.8 milliliters were drawn from each donor. Sequenced input: blood. The TCR sequence derives from a man aged 18 to 30 in good health. The chain has TRBV6-6 and TRBJ2-1, with 11 bases lining up with TRBD2. The CDR3 DNA reads TGTGCCAGCAGTTACTCCCGGACTAGCGGGTACAATGAGCAGTTCTTC. Translated, it gives CASSYSRTSGYNEQFF.